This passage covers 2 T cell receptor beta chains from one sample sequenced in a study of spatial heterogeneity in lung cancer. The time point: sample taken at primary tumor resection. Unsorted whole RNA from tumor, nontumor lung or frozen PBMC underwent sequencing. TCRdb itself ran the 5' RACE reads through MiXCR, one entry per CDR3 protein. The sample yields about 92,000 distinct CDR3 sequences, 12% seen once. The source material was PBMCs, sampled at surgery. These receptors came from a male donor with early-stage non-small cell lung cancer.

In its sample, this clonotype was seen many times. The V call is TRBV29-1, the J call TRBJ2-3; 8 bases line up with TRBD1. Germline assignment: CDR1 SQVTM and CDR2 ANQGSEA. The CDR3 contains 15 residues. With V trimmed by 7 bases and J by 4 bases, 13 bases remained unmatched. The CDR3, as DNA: TGCAGCGCGTATCAACCGGACAGGGTAGCAGATACGCAGTATTTT. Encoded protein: CSAYQPDRVADTQYF.

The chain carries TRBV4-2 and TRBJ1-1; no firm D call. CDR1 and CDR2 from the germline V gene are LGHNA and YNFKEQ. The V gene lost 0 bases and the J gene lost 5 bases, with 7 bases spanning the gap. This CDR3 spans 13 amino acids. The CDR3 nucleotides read TGTGCCAGCAGCCAAGACAGAAGAACTGAAGCTTTCTTT. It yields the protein CASSQDRRTEAFF.